The clone carrying this T cell receptor beta chain was picked up many times. Its antigen is as yet unknown. Looked up from germline, CDR1 is SGHRS and CDR2 is YFSETQ. Trimming removed 6 bases from V and 4 bases from J; junction bases left unmatched: 18. This CDR3 comprises 17 residues. This record comes from a study of Graves' ophthalmopathy and Graves' hyperthyroidism. Study results and caveats: In blood, most expanded thyroid clonotypes above 0.001 frequency were also detected. Ophthalmopathy cases were distinguished from stable hyperthyroidism by a 13-signature model, reaching about 85% sensitivity and around 80% specificity. With around 69% sensitivity and over 72% specificity, the model predicted ophthalmopathy progression.

RNA served as the template for amplifying TCR beta CDR3 regions. RT-PCR in the first round used HTBI primers; a second-round multiplex PCR followed. One entry per CDR3 protein, called by TCRdb with MiXCR from the multiplex PCR reads. The sample consists of 200,000 to 250,000 distinct CDR3 sequences, roughly 21% of them appearing once. Orbital computed tomography and thyroid ultrasound, along with TRAb, serum thyroxine and clinical symptoms, underpinned diagnosis. Sequencing input: peripheral blood. The rearrangement uses TRBV5-1 and TRBJ2-5; TRBD1 aligns across 7 bases. This clonotype was obtained from a woman aged 45 to 65 with Graves' ophthalmopathy. CDR3 in amino acids: CASTRRGTVSSSETQYF. In DNA, the CDR3 is TGCGCCAGCACCCGTCGAGGGACAGTAAGCTCGTCAGAGACCCAGTACTTC.